Listed below are T cell receptor beta chains from one sample, sequenced in a study of T cell changes during pregnancy in multiple sclerosis. Some clones are missing from TCRdb's copy, which holds only in-frame ones; the method was immunoSEQ multiplex PCR. The sample consists of around 56,000 clones, 94% of them appearing once. The source material was CD8+ T cells from peripheral blood mononuclear cells, sampled after pregnancy. Receptors were obtained from a female donor with multiple sclerosis, enrolled in a pregnancy study. The CDR3 runs from the conserved cysteine through the conserved F or W. The D gene is left open where the match is weak. Where a row states a size, it is once, few, many or the class of an expanded clone; other rows omit it.

d_gene,abundance,v_gene,j_gene,CDR3aa,CDR3nt
TRBD1,-,TRBV5-7,TRBJ2-7,CASSFSDRGAYEQYF,TGTGCCAGCAGCTTCTCGGACAGGGGGGCTTACGAGCAGTACTTC
-,-,TRBV4-1,TRBJ1-5,CASSQERVVGQPQHF,TGCGCCAGCAGCCAAGAGCGGGTGGTGGGTCAGCCCCAGCATTTT
TRBD2,-,TRBV19,TRBJ2-1,CASSMTSGTYNEQFF,TGTGCCAGTAGTATGACTAGCGGGACCTACAATGAGCAGTTCTTC
TRBD1,-,TRBV28,TRBJ2-1,CASRETGTAYNEQFF,TGTGCCAGCAGGGAGACCGGGACAGCCTACAATGAGCAGTTCTTC
TRBD2,-,TRBV5-5,TRBJ2-1,CASSLYGTSGAGPYNEQFF,TGTGCCAGCAGCTTGTATGGGACTAGCGGGGCAGGACCCTACAATGAGCAGTTCTTC
-,-,TRBV7-6,TRBJ1-2,CASSTQEAHGYTF,TGTGCCAGCAGCACACAAGAGGCGCATGGCTACACCTTC
-,-,TRBV7-9,TRBJ2-7,CAGGGRGYEQYF,TGTGCCGGGGGGGGAAGGGGGTACGAGCAGTACTTC
-,once,TRBV27,TRBJ1-2,CASSSSGFSYGYTF,TGTGCCAGCAGTTCCTCGGGGTTCAGCTATGGCTACACCTTC
-,-,TRBV19,TRBJ2-1,CASSGGYNEQFF,TGTGCCAGTAGCGGCGGTTACAATGAGCAGTTCTTC
-,-,TRBV27,TRBJ1-5,CASSLGGTQHF,TGTGCCAGCAGTTTAGGAGGGACCCAGCATTTT
-,-,TRBV10-3,TRBJ2-3,CASRGDMGDTQYF,TGTGCCAGCCGGGGTGACATGGGAGATACGCAGTATTTT
TRBD2,-,TRBV27,TRBJ2-1,CASEPSGGSSYNEQFF,TGTGCCAGCGAACCTAGCGGGGGAAGCTCCTACAATGAGCAGTTCTTC
TRBD2,-,TRBV10-3,TRBJ2-1,CAISGGRGEFF,TGTGCCATCAGTGGAGGACGGGGGGAGTTCTTC
-,once,TRBV27,TRBJ2-2,CASSLDQGMGSGELFF,TGTGCCAGCAGTTTAGACCAGGGGATGGGCTCCGGGGAGCTGTTTTTT
TRBD1,-,TRBV6-5,TRBJ1-5,CASKDQGVSQPQHF,TGTGCCAGCAAGGATCAGGGGGTCAGTCAGCCCCAGCATTTT
-,-,TRBV6-5,TRBJ2-5,CASSSPGETQYF,TGTGCCAGCAGTTCCCCGGGTGAGACCCAGTACTTC
TRBD2,-,TRBV4-2,TRBJ2-7,CASSQGGLLAGNYEQYF,TGTGCCAGCAGCCAAGGTGGGTTGCTAGCGGGAAACTACGAGCAGTACTTC
TRBD1,-,TRBV5-6,TRBJ1-2,CASSQAGDRVSSGYTF,TGTGCCAGCAGCCAAGCCGGGGACAGGGTTTCATCTGGCTACACCTTC
TRBD2,once,TRBV7-9,TRBJ2-3,CASSSIAGSTDTQYF,TGTGCCAGCAGCTCAATAGCGGGCAGCACAGATACGCAGTATTTT
TRBD1,-,TRBV27,TRBJ1-1,CASTGDRFNTEAFF,TGTGCCAGCACCGGGGACAGATTTAACACTGAAGCTTTCTTT
-,-,TRBV27,TRBJ2-1,CASSLSVGGLDEQFF,TGTGCCAGCAGTTTATCGGTGGGGGGATTAGATGAGCAGTTCTTC
TRBD2,-,TRBV29-1,TRBJ2-3,CSVGLAGGPFTDTQYF,TGCAGCGTTGGACTAGCGGGAGGGCCCTTTACAGATACGCAGTATTTT
-,-,TRBV19,TRBJ2-7,CASSIGAYEQYF,TGTGCCAGTAGTATAGGGGCCTACGAGCAGTACTTC
-,-,TRBV18,TRBJ1-5,CASSPRLYRETDSNQPQHF,TGTGCCAGCTCACCGCGACTATACCGGGAGACCGATAGCAATCAGCCCCAGCATTTT
TRBD2,-,TRBV5-6,TRBJ2-5,CASYRMSGIQETQYF,TGTGCCAGCTACCGTATGAGCGGGATCCAAGAGACCCAGTACTTC
TRBD2,-,TRBV9,TRBJ2-1,CASSSSGSGSYNEQFF,TGTGCCAGCTCAAGTAGCGGGAGTGGGTCCTACAATGAGCAGTTCTTC
-,-,TRBV12-5,TRBJ2-5,CASGWDSQETQYF,TGTGCTAGTGGTTGGGACTCCCAAGAGACCCAGTACTTC